This entry concerns a single T cell receptor beta chain. Its antigen is not identified. V shed 0 bases, J shed 7 bases, and the junction held 6 bases outside the gene matches. The length of the CDR3 is 17 residues. From germline, CDR1 is LNHNV and CDR2 YYDKDF (reference sequence). This sample is part of a study of shared clonotypes between healthy human individuals. Whole-study context: Three plates were used per donor for CD4 naive, three for CD4 memory, two for CD8 naive and one for CD8 memory. Findings and caveats of the study: Tissues were not sampled, only blood, and their repertoires likely differ.

Naive CD8 cells lacked CD45RO and underwent positive selection for CCR7, leaving out terminally differentiated effector memory CD45RA+ cells. TCRdb keeps only in-frame clones here, not all; method: immunoSEQ multiplex PCR. This table has roughly 2 million clones, about 95% appearing once. V gene TRBV15 combines with J gene TRBJ2-2; 12 bases match TRBD2. The receptor comes from a man between 18 and 29 years old in good health. Input material: naive CD8+ T cells sorted from blood. The CDR3 DNA follows: TGTGCCACCAGCAGAGATTGGCTAGCGGGAGGGAACGGGGAGCTGTTTTTT. Protein: CATSRDWLAGGNGELFF.